This T cell receptor (beta chain) was captured by sequencing in a study of blood T cell repertoires in COVID-19. Study in general: The origin of the acute and convalescent COVID-19 samples was the United States, Italy and Spain. Sample material is recorded as cDNA or gDNA derived from T cells, B-cell-depleted T cells, or PBMCs.

Seattle cases were enrolled at active infection and followed longitudinally. Original processing methods: Amplifying reference gene primers gave estimates of nucleated cell counts. The repertoire was sequenced with immunoSEQ multiplex PCR; TCRdb's copy has only in-frame clones and lacks some. The V and J calls and clone size were taken over from that table, and D and trimming were inferred from the DNA. The data show more than 25,000 clones, 80% to 90% seen once. V trimming: 6 bases; J trimming: 6 bases; junction bases outside the gene matches: 4. Germline V lookup: CDR1 LGHNT, CDR2 FRNRAP. The length of the CDR3 is 12 residues.

The specimen was peripheral blood. The genes are TRBV12-5 and TRBJ1-1, with 7 bases fitting TRBD1. This sequence originates from a woman of 80 years or more with COVID-19, enrolled during active disease. Here the CDR3 reads CASGGTVPEAFF. The CDR3 bases are TGTGCTAGTGGCGGGACAGTTCCTGAAGCTTTCTTT.